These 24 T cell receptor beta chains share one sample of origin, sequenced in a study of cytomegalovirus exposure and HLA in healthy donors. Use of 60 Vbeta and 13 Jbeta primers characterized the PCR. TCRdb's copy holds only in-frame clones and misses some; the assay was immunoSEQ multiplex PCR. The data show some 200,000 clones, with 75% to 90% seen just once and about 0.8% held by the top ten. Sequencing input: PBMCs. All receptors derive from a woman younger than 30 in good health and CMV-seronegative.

In DNA form, the CDR3 reads TGTGCCAGCAGTTTTGGGACTAGCGGGTACAATGAGCAGTTCTTC. Protein product: CASSFGTSGYNEQFF. The V gene is TRBV27, the J gene TRBJ2-1; 12 bases map to TRBD2. Germline loops: CDR1 MNHEY, CDR2 SMNVEV (reference sequence). Trimming removed 3 bases from V and 4 bases from J; junction bases left unmatched: 1. This CDR3 has 15 amino acids.

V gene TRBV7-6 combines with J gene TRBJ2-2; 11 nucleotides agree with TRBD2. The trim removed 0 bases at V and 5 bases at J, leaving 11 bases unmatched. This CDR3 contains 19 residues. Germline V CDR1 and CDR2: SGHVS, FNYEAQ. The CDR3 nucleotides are TGTGCCAGCAGCTTAGCGGGCTTGCTAGCGGGAGGAGGGACCGGGGAGCTGTTTTTT. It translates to CASSLAGLLAGGGTGELFF.

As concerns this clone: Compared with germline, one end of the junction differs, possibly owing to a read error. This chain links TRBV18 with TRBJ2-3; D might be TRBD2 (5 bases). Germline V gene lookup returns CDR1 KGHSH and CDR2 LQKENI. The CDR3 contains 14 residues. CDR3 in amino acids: CASSPPASRDTQYF. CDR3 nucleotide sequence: TGTGCCAGCTCACCACCGGCTAGCAGAGATACGCAGTATTTT.

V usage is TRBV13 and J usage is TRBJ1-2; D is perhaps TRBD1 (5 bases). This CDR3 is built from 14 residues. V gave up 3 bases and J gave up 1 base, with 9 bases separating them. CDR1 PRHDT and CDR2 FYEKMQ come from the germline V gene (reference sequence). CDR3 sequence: CASSLGPSNYGYTF. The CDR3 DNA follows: TGTGCCAGCAGCTTGGGGCCGAGTAACTATGGCTACACCTTC.

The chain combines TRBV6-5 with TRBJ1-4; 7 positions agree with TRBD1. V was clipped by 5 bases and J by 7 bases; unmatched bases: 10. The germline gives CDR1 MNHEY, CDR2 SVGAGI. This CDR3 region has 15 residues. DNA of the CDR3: TGTGCCAGCAGTCCAGACAGGGCCCGAGTTGAAAAACTGTTTTTT. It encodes CASSPDRARVEKLFF.

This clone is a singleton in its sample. The CDR3 reads CATRMGTEAFF. As DNA, the CDR3 is TGTGCCACTAGGATGGGCACTGAAGCTTTCTTT. This chain connects TRBV6-1 to TRBJ1-1; D gene uncertain. There are 11 residues in the CDR3. Germline CDR1 and CDR2: MNHNS and SASEGT. V lost 10 bases, J lost 4 bases, and 10 bases lay in between.

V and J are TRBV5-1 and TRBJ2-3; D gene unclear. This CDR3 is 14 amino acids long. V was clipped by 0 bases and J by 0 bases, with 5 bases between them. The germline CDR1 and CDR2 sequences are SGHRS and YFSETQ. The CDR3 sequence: CASSLAESTDTQYF. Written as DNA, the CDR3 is TGCGCCAGCAGCTTGGCGGAGAGCACAGATACGCAGTATTTT.

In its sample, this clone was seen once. CDR3 DNA: TGCGCCAGCAGCTCCCCGTCCTACGAGCAGTACTTC. Translation gives CASSSPSYEQYF. This chain connects TRBV5-1 to TRBJ2-7; D unclear. This CDR3 comprises 12 residues. V dropped 3 bases and J dropped 1 base, with 5 bases sitting between them. Germline CDR1 is SGHRS and CDR2 is YFSETQ.

The CDR3: CASRQGREAFF. The CDR3, as DNA: TGTGCCAGCAGACAGGGGCGTGAAGCTTTCTTT. The chain has TRBV4-2 and TRBJ1-1, with TRBD1 matching 7 bases. V was pared by 6 bases and J by 7 bases, with 2 bases of the junction left unmatched. Germline CDR1 LGHNA, CDR2 YNFKEQ. The CDR3 totals 11 residues.

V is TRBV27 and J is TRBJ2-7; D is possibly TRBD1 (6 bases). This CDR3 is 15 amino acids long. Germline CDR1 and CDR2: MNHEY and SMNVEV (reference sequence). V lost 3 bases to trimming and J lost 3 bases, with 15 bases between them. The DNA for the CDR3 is TGTGCCAGCAGTTTGAGGGTCCACAGGGACTACGAGCAGTACTTC. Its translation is CASSLRVHRDYEQYF.

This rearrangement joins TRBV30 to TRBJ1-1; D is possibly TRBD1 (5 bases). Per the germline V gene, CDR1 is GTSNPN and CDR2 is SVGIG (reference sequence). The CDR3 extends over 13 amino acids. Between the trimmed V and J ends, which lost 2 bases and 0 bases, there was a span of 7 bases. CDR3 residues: CAWSRTLNTEAFF. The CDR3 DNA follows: TGTGCCTGGAGTAGGACACTGAACACTGAAGCTTTCTTT.

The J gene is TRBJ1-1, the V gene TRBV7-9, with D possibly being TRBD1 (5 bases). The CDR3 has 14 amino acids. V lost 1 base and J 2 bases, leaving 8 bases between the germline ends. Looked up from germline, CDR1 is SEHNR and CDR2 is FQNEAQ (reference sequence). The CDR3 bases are TGTGCCAGCAGCTTAGGACAGCCAAACACTGAAGCTTTCTTT. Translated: CASSLGQPNTEAFF. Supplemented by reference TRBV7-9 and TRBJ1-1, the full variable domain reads DTGVSQNPRHKITKRGQNVTFRCDPISEHNRLYWYRQTLGQGPEFLTYFQNEAQLEKSRLLSDRFSAERPKGSFSTLEIQRTEQGDSAMYLCASSLGQPNTEAFFGQGTRLTVV.

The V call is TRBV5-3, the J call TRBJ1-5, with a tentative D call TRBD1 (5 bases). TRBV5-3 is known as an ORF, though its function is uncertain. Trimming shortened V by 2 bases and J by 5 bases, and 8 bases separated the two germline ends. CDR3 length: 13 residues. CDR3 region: CARSFRVHQPQHF. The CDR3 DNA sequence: TGTGCCAGAAGCTTCAGGGTTCATCAGCCCCAGCATTTT.

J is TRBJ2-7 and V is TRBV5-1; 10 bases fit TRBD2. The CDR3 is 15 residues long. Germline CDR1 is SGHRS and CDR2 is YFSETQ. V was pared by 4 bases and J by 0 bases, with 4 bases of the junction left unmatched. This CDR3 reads CASSATSGTSYEQYF. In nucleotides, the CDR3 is TGCGCCAGCAGCGCCACTAGCGGGACCTCCTACGAGCAGTACTTC.

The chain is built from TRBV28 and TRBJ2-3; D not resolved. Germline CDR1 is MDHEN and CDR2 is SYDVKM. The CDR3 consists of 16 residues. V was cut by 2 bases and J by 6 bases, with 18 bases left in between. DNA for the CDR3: TGTGCCAGCAGTTTAAATATTTTGGTGTCGAGGGATACGCAGTATTTT. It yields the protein CASSLNILVSRDTQYF.

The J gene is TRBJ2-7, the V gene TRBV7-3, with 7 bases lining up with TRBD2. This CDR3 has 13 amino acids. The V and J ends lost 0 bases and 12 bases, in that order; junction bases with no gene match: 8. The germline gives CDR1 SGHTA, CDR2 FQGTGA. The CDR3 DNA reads TGTGCCAGCAGCTTAACGCCCAACGCGGGAGTGTACTTC. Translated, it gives CASSLTPNAGVYF.

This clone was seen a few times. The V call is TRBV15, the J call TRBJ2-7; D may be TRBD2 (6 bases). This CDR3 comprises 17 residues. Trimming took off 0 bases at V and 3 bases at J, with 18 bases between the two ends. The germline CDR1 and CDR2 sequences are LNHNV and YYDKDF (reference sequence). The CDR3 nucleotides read TGTGCCACCAGCAGAGATATGGGACTTCTAACAAACTACGAGCAGTACTTC. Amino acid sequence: CATSRDMGLLTNYEQYF.

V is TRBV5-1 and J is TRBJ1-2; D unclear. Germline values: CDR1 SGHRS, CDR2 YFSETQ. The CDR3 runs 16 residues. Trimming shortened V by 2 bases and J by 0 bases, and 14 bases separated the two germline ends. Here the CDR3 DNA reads TGCGCCAGCAGCTTCGGAGTAGGGAGCTCTAACTATGGCTACACCTTC. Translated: CASSFGVGSSNYGYTF.

CDR3 nucleotides: TGTGCCAGCAGCTCGATAACAGGGGTTTACGAGCAGTACTTC. Translated, it gives CASSSITGVYEQYF. The genes are TRBV5-4 and TRBJ2-7; TRBD1 matches 7 bases. V lost 3 bases to trimming and J lost 4 bases; unmatched junction nucleotides: 7. This CDR3 is 14 amino acids long. Looked up from germline, CDR1 is SGHNT and CDR2 is YYREEE (reference sequence).

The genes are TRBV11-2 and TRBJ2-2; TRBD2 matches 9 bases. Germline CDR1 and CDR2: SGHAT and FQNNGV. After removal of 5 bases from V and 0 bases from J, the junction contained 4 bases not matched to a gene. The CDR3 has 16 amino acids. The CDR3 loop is CASSTLAGANTGELFF. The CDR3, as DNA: TGTGCCAGCAGCACCTTAGCGGGAGCGAACACCGGGGAGCTGTTTTTT.

The chain's CDR3 is CSVVGGEGEQFF. The CDR3 DNA reads TGCAGCGTTGTTGGAGGGGAGGGTGAGCAGTTCTTC. The chain uses TRBV29-1 and TRBJ2-1, with 7 bases lining up with TRBD2. V dropped 4 bases and J dropped 9; count of bases not matched to a gene: 6. CDR1 and CDR2 (germline): SQVTM, ANQGSEA. The length of the CDR3 is 12 residues.

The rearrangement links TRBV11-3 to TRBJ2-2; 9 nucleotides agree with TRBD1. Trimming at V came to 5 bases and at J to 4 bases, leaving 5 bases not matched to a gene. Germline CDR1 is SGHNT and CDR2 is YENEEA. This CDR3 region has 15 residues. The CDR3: CASSPDRGRTGELFF. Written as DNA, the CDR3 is TGTGCCAGCAGCCCGGACAGGGGCCGCACCGGGGAGCTGTTTTTT.

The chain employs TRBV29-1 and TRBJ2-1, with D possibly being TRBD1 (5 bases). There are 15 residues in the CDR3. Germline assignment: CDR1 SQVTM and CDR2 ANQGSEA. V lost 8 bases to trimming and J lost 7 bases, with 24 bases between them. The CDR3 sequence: CSSPSHQGVENEQFF. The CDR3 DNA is TGCAGCTCCCCCTCGCACCAGGGTGTGGAAAATGAGCAGTTCTTC.

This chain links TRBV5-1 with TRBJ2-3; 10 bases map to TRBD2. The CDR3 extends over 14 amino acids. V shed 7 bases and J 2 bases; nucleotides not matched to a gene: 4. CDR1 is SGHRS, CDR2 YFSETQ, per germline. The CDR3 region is CASRSGGATDTQYF. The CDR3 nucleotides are TGCGCCAGCCGAAGCGGGGGGGCCACAGATACGCAGTATTTT.